This T cell receptor (beta chain) comes out of a study of blood T cell repertoires in COVID-19. Across the whole study: T cells, B-cell-depleted T cells, or PBMCs provided the cDNA or gDNA that served as material.

With V trimmed by 0 bases and J by 0 bases, 6 bases remained unmatched. Germline V CDR1 and CDR2: SGHTS, YDEGEE. This CDR3 is 17 amino acids long. Profiling relied on immunoSEQ multiplex PCR, and the TCRdb table lists in-frame clones only, not all of them. The data show 24,000 or so clones, more than 75% seen once. The sequence was obtained from a human donor in a cohort sampled during active COVID-19. The donor label of this sample is uncertain. Sequencing was carried out using peripheral blood. V is TRBV5-8 and J is TRBJ2-1; 7 nucleotides agree with TRBD2. The CDR3 region has the DNA TGTGCCAGCAGCTTGGACCCGCGGGGGAGCTCCTACAATGAGCAGTTCTTC. This codes for CASSLDPRGSSYNEQFF.